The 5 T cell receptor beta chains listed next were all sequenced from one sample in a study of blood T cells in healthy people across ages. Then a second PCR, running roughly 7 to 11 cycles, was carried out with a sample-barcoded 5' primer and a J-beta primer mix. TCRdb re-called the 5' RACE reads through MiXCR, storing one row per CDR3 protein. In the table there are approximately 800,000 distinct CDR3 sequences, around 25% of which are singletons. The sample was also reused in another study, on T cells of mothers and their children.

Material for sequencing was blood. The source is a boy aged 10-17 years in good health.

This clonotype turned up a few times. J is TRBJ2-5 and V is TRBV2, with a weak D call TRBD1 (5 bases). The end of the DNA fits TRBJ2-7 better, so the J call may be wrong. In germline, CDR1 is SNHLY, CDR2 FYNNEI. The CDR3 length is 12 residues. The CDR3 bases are TGTGCCAGCGACAGAGCTTCCTACGAGCAGTACTTC. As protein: CASDRASYEQYF.

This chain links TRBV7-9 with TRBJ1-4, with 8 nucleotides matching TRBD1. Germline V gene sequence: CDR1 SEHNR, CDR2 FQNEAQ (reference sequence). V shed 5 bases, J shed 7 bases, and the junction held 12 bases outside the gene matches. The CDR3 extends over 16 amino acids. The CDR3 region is CASSPQGAGLSEKLFF. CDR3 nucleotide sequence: TGTGCCAGCAGCCCCCAGGGGGCCGGGTTAAGTGAAAAACTGTTTTTT.

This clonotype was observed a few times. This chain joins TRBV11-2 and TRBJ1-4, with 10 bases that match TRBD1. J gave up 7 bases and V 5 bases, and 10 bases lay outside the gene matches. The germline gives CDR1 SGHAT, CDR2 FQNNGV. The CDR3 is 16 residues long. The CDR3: CASSARDRGLVEKLFF. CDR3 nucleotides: TGTGCCAGCAGCGCCAGGGACAGGGGTTTGGTTGAAAAACTGTTTTTT.

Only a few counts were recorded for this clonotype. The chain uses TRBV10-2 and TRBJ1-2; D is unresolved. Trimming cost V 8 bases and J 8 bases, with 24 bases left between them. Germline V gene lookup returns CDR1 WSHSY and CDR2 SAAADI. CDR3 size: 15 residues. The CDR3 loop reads CASFLSTRPFGGYTF. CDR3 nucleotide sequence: TGCGCCAGCTTCCTATCCACCAGACCCTTCGGAGGCTACACCTTC.

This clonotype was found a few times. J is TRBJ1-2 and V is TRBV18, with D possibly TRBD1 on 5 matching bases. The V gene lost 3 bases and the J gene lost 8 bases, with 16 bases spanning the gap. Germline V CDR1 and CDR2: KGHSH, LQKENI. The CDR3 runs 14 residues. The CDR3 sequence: CASSPQTEQLGYTF. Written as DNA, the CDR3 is TGTGCCAGCTCACCTCAGACAGAGCAACTAGGCTACACCTTC.